One and the same sample provided the 27 T cell receptor beta chains below, sequenced in a study of blood T cell repertoires in COVID-19. Profiled with immunoSEQ multiplex PCR; TCRdb holds only in-frame clones, not every one. The table shows 150,000 to 200,000 clones, with about 88% occurring only once. Sequencing was done on a sample of peripheral blood. Receptor source: a man aged 18 to 30 with acute or convalescent COVID-19.

V is TRBV9 and J is TRBJ2-1; 9 nucleotides agree with TRBD1. V lost 4 bases to trimming and J lost 1 base; unmatched junction nucleotides: 9. Germline V lookup: CDR1 SGDLS, CDR2 YYNGEE. This CDR3 region has 17 residues. The CDR3 coding sequence is TGTGCCAGCAGCCCCCGGACAGGGGTTGGGTCCTACAATGAGCAGTTCTTC. Protein: CASSPRTGVGSYNEQFF.

The genes are TRBV5-1 and TRBJ1-2, with 7 bases aligning to TRBD1. CDR1 is SGHRS, CDR2 YFSETQ, per germline. The CDR3 contains 14 residues. Germline trimming cut 4 bases from V and 8 bases from J; bases unmatched to any gene: 11. The CDR3 DNA follows: TGCGCCAGCAGCCTCCGGGACAGTGTGGTAGGCTACACCTTC. Translated, it gives CASSLRDSVVGYTF.

The chain uses TRBV2 and TRBJ2-2, with D possibly matching TRBD2 (5 bases). CDR1 and CDR2 (germline): SNHLY, FYNNEI. The CDR3 extends over 16 amino acids. V was shortened by 3 bases and J by 0 bases, with 11 bases between the two germline ends. CDR3: CASSERRMTNTGELFF. Here the CDR3 DNA reads TGTGCCAGCAGTGAGCGGAGGATGACGAACACCGGGGAGCTGTTTTTT.

The gene calls are TRBV6-5 and TRBJ2-1; no clear D. The CDR3 spans 15 residues. Germline V gene data show CDR1 as MNHEY and CDR2 as SVGAGI. V was clipped by 6 bases and J by 4 bases, with 16 bases between them. The CDR3 DNA follows: TGTGCCAGCAGGCCGACGGAGACGATATACAATGAGCAGTTCTTC. This gives the protein CASRPTETIYNEQFF.

The chain couples TRBV5-1 to TRBJ1-5; the match to TRBD1 covers 8 bases. The length of the CDR3 is 16 residues. With V trimmed by 3 bases and J by 0 bases, 5 bases remained unmatched. Germline lookup yields CDR1 SGHRS and CDR2 YFSETQ. The CDR3 protein is CASSWGTGDSNQPQHF. The CDR3 DNA is TGCGCCAGCAGCTGGGGGACAGGCGATAGCAATCAGCCCCAGCATTTT.

The V gene is TRBV5-4, the J gene TRBJ2-7, with D perhaps TRBD1 (6 bases). The V gene's germline CDR1 is SGHNT and CDR2 YYREEE (reference sequence). V lost 2 bases, J lost 3 bases, and 24 bases lay in between. This CDR3 comprises 18 residues. Here the CDR3 reads CASSFSTPGTRNFYEQYF. In DNA, the CDR3 is TGTGCCAGCAGCTTTTCAACCCCTGGGACACGGAATTTCTACGAGCAGTACTTC.

V and J are TRBV7-3 and TRBJ2-3; 10 nucleotides line up with TRBD2. The trim removed 0 bases at V and 4 bases at J, leaving 13 bases unmatched. Germline CDR1 and CDR2: SGHTA and FQGTGA. The CDR3 totals 19 residues. This CDR3 is CASSLTLSTSGYHPDTQYF. The CDR3 nucleotides read TGTGCCAGCAGCTTAACCCTATCGACTAGCGGGTACCATCCAGATACGCAGTATTTT.

V and J are TRBV9 and TRBJ2-5, with D unresolved. With 0 bases removed from V and 5 bases from J, the gap between germline ends came to 14 bases. This CDR3 spans 15 amino acids. From germline, CDR1 is SGDLS and CDR2 YYNGEE. CDR3 bases: TGTGCCAGCAGCGTAGCGCCTAGAAAGGATGAGACCCAGTACTTC. Translation gives CASSVAPRKDETQYF.

The rearrangement links TRBV2 to TRBJ2-5, with D perhaps matching TRBD1 (6 bases). Germline CDR1 and CDR2: SNHLY and FYNNEI. V lost 10 bases to trimming and J lost 0 bases, with 18 bases between them. The CDR3 extends over 15 amino acids. CDR3 coding DNA: TGTGCCAACCTGAAAGGAGGACAGAACCAAGAGACCCAGTACTTC. Translating it yields CANLKGGQNQETQYF.

The CDR3 loop reads CASSPLGTTNTGELFF. The CDR3 nucleotides read TGTGCCAGCTCACCACTGGGGACTACGAACACCGGGGAGCTGTTTTTT. The chain couples TRBV18 to TRBJ2-2; the match to TRBD2 covers 7 bases. J lost 0 bases, V lost 1 base, and 2 bases had no gene match. This CDR3 region has 16 residues. Per germline, CDR1 KGHSH and CDR2 LQKENI.

This chain uses TRBV6-6 with TRBJ2-1, with 8 bases that match TRBD1. V lost 7 bases to trimming and J lost 6 bases; unmatched junction nucleotides: 11. The CDR3 loop spans 15 amino acids. CDR1 is MNHNY and CDR2 is SVGAGI in the germline V gene (reference sequence). The CDR3, as DNA: TGTGCCAGCATTCAGGGGGCAGGGTATGTCAATGAGCAGTTCTTC. This sequence encodes CASIQGAGYVNEQFF.

The CDR3 DNA reads as TGTGCCAGCAGTGAAGCCGGGATTGACAGGGTCAATGAGCAGTTCTTC. Its translation: CASSEAGIDRVNEQFF. V gene TRBV6-1 combines with J gene TRBJ2-1, with TRBD1 identical over 7 bases. The germline V gene encodes CDR1 MNHNS and CDR2 SASEGT. CDR3 length equals 16 residues. The trim removed 0 bases at V and 6 bases at J, leaving 8 bases unmatched.

V usage is TRBV11-2 and J usage is TRBJ2-1, with 8 bases identical to TRBD2. This CDR3 contains 17 residues. Germline V CDR1 and CDR2: SGHAT, FQNNGV. J lost 3 bases, V lost 3 bases, and 10 bases had no gene match. CDR3 nucleotide sequence: TGTGCCAGCAGCTTTCCTACACTAGCGGTAAACTACAATGAGCAGTTCTTC. As protein: CASSFPTLAVNYNEQFF.

The chain employs TRBV6-5 and TRBJ1-2; 8 bases match TRBD1. Trimming removed 0 bases from V and 4 bases from J; junction bases left unmatched: 4. The germline V gene has CDR1 MNHEY and CDR2 SVGAGI. This CDR3 has 15 amino acids. The CDR3 nucleotides read TGTGCCAGCAGTTACTCCGGACAGGGCACCTATGGCTACACCTTC. This codes for CASSYSGQGTYGYTF.

The rearrangement joins TRBV5-1 to TRBJ2-7; 9 nucleotides line up with TRBD1. This CDR3 is built from 16 residues. Trimming at V came to 3 bases and at J to 2 bases, leaving 9 bases not matched to a gene. The V gene's germline CDR1 is SGHRS and CDR2 YFSETQ. CDR3 nucleotide sequence: TGCGCCAGCAGCTCGGGAGCCGGGACAGGGCCCTACGAGCAGTACTTC. This sequence encodes CASSSGAGTGPYEQYF.

The chain combines TRBV3-1 (or the pseudogene TRBV3-2) with TRBJ1-2, with a tentative D call TRBD1 (6 bases). The length of the CDR3 is 12 residues. In germline, CDR1 is LGHDT, CDR2 YNNKEL (reference sequence). V was cut by 4 bases and J by 4 bases, with 7 bases left in between. The CDR3 nucleotides read TGTGCCAGCAGCCGGACAGCCTATGGCTACACCTTC. This translates into CASSRTAYGYTF.

This clone was observed once. The chain is built from TRBV6-5 and TRBJ1-2; possible D gene TRBD1, 6 bases. The V and J ends lost 2 bases and 5 bases respectively, with 12 bases between them. Per the germline V gene, CDR1 is MNHEY and CDR2 is SVGAGI. CDR3 size: 14 residues. CDR3 nucleotide sequence: TGTGCCAGCAGTTACGAGGGGGGGCTTTATGGCTACACCTTC. Its translation is CASSYEGGLYGYTF.

The J gene is TRBJ2-1, the V gene TRBV10-3, with TRBD2 as a possible D gene (6 bases). Trimming took 6 bases from V and 0 from J, leaving 12 bases between them. CDR3 length: 15 residues. From germline, CDR1 is ENHRY and CDR2 SYGVKD. The CDR3 spells CAIRDGRGSYNEQFF. The CDR3 bases are TGTGCCATCAGGGATGGGCGGGGCTCCTACAATGAGCAGTTCTTC.

The rearrangement joins TRBV30 to TRBJ2-1; 8 bases line up with TRBD2. The V gene end was trimmed by 3 bases and the J gene end by 3 bases; junction bases not matched to a gene: 13. The CDR3 is 17 amino acids. Germline V gives CDR1 GTSNPN, CDR2 SVGIG (reference sequence). The CDR3 region is CAWSRRGAGGLYNEQFF. As DNA, the CDR3 is TGTGCCTGGAGCCGCCGGGGGGCGGGGGGACTCTACAATGAGCAGTTCTTC. The entire variable domain, with the rest obtained from reference TRBV30 and TRBJ2-1, is as follows: SQTIHQWPATLVQPVGSPLSLECTVEGTSNPNLYWYRQAAGRGLQLLFYSVGIGQISSEVPQNLSASRPQDRQFILSSKKLLLSDSGFYLCAWSRRGAGGLYNEQFFGPGTRLTVL.

This chain connects TRBV5-1 to TRBJ2-2, with TRBD1 matching over 7 bases. V was pared by 3 bases and J by 7 bases, with 6 bases of the junction left unmatched. Germline V gives CDR1 SGHRS, CDR2 YFSETQ. This CDR3 is built from 14 residues. The CDR3 DNA sequence: TGCGCCAGCAGCTCGAGGGGGCAAGGCGGGGAGCTGTTTTTT. Translated: CASSSRGQGGELFF.

The chain links TRBV7-2 to TRBJ2-5; 7 bases are shared with TRBD2. Trimming cost V 5 bases and J 2 bases; bases outside gene matches: 5. This CDR3 region has 14 residues. Germline V gene sequence: CDR1 SGHTA, CDR2 FQGNSA. Here the CDR3 reads CASSPGLEQETQYF. CDR3 DNA sequence: TGTGCCAGCAGCCCCGGACTAGAACAAGAGACCCAGTACTTC.

This chain joins TRBV5-4 and TRBJ2-3; unclear D gene. CDR1 and CDR2 from the germline V gene are SGHNT and YYREEE (reference sequence). The CDR3 sequence is 14 residues long. The V end was cut by 0 bases, the J end by 6 bases, with 11 bases between. CDR3 DNA: TGTGCCAGCAGCTTGGGGCCCAGTCTGGATACGCAGTATTTT. This gives the protein CASSLGPSLDTQYF.

This clone was found a few times. The chain carries TRBV20-1 and TRBJ1-4; D is ambiguous. There are 10 residues in the CDR3. In germline, CDR1 is DFQATT, CDR2 SNEGSKA (reference sequence). Trimming removed 7 bases at V and 7 bases at J, with 7 bases between. The CDR3 spells CSGRGEKLFF. Here the CDR3 DNA reads TGCAGTGGGCGGGGTGAAAAACTGTTTTTT.

The genes are TRBV2 and TRBJ1-5, with D tentatively TRBD1 (5 bases). The CDR3 covers 15 residues. Germline-derived CDR1 and CDR2 are SNHLY and FYNNEI. The V gene lost 5 bases and the J gene lost 0 bases, with 11 bases spanning the gap. Here the CDR3 reads CASSRQPHSNQPQHF. CDR3 in DNA: TGTGCCAGCAGTCGACAGCCCCATAGCAATCAGCCCCAGCATTTT.

This clone was seen ten or more times. The CDR3 sequence: CATSPGTGGSETQYF. The CDR3 DNA follows: TGTGCCACCAGCCCCGGGACAGGGGGTTCAGAGACCCAGTACTTC. The chain carries TRBV15 and TRBJ2-5; 11 positions match TRBD1. This CDR3 contains 15 residues. Germline V CDR1 and CDR2: LNHNV, YYDKDF (reference sequence). V lost 5 bases to trimming and J lost 4 bases; unmatched junction nucleotides: 6.

Here the CDR3 reads CAWSVWLGTANTEAFF. The CDR3 DNA follows: TGTGCCTGGAGTGTATGGCTGGGGACAGCAAACACTGAAGCTTTCTTT. The rearrangement joins TRBV30 to TRBJ1-1, with 7 bases fitting TRBD1. This CDR3 region has 16 residues. Per the germline V gene, CDR1 is GTSNPN and CDR2 is SVGIG (reference sequence). Trimming cost V 0 bases and J 2 bases; bases outside gene matches: 9.

The chain is built from TRBV18 and TRBJ1-2; unclear D gene. V lost 3 bases to trimming and J lost 0 bases, with 17 bases between them. Germline assignment: CDR1 KGHSH and CDR2 LQKENI. This CDR3 contains 17 residues. The CDR3 loop is CASSPSGGYGSNYGYTF. DNA for the CDR3: TGTGCCAGCTCACCGTCTGGAGGGTATGGGTCTAACTATGGCTACACCTTC.